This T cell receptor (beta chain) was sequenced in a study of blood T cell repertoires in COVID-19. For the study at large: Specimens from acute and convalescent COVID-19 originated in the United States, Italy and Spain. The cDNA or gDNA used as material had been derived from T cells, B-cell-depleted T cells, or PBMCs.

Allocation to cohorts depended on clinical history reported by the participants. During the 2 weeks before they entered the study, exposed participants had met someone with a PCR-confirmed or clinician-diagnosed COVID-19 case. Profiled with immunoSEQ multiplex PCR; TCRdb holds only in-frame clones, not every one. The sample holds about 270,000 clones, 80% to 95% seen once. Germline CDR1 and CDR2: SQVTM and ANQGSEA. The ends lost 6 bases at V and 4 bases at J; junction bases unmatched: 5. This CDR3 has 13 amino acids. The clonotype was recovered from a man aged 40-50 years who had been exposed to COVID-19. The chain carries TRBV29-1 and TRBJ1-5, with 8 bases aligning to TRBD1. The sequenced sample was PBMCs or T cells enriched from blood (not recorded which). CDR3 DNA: TGCAGCGTCATGGACAGGGAGAATCAGCCCCAGCATTTT. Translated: CSVMDRENQPQHF.